This is a list of T cell receptor beta chains from one sample in a study of post-analysis software for immune sequencing data. TCRdb re-called the PCR reads with MiXCR, one entry per CDR3 protein. This table holds roughly 620,000 distinct CDR3 sequences, about 40% found once. The material sequenced was blood. These receptors were taken from a girl aged 5 to 17 with multiple sclerosis. CDR3s include the opening cysteine and the closing phenylalanine or tryptophan.

cdr3_length j_call v_call cdr3_aa
16 TRBJ2-7 TRBV5-6 CASSLGWFGGTDEQYF
17 TRBJ2-7 TRBV7-6 CASSRGTSGRAAHEQYF
12 TRBJ2-3 TRBV10-3 CAIADHGDTQYF
14 TRBJ2-7 TRBV5-1 CASSLELSSYEQYF
16 TRBJ1-2 TRBV12-3/TRBV12-4 CASSPWDRGRFYGYTF
15 TRBJ2-1 TRBV12-3/TRBV12-4 CASSSQESSYNEQFF
12 TRBJ2-7 TRBV25-1 CASSGPSYEQYF
13 TRBJ1-5 TRBV20-1 CSAGTGHNQPQHF
15 TRBJ2-1 TRBV20-1 CSARVLAGAYNEQFF
16 TRBJ2-5 TRBV28 CASSSTGTGDGETQYF
12 TRBJ2-7 TRBV20-1 CSARTGDYEQYF
18 TRBJ2-1 TRBV29-1 CSVLDRGGKSTSYNEQFF
16 TRBJ1-2 TRBV27 CASSQRARQGGNGYTF
11 TRBJ1-2 TRBV6-1 CASSELGRDTF
13 TRBJ1-2 TRBV12-3/TRBV12-4 CASRSRGDYGYTF
16 TRBJ1-4 TRBV5-1 CASSLGLRDSNEKLFF
16 TRBJ2-3 TRBV7-9 CASSLSRQGYTDTQYF
14 TRBJ2-1 TRBV29-1 CSSLAGARRETQFF
10 TRBJ2-5 TRBV20-1 CSASQETQYF